This section outlines one T cell receptor beta chain sequence together with its context. The source of the sample is a study of post-analysis software for immune sequencing data. Libraries were made from TCR beta cDNA, and they carried unique molecular identifiers. TCRdb fed the PCR reads into MiXCR, producing one record per CDR3 protein. The data show about 160,000 distinct CDR3 sequences, 35% to 40% seen once. This CDR3 comprises 11 residues. V was clipped by 2 bases and J by 5 bases, with 6 bases between them. Germline values: CDR1 SQVTM, CDR2 ANQGSEA. The sequences come from blood, collected after autologous hematopoietic stem cell transplantation. The rearrangement uses TRBV29-1 and TRBJ1-1; no definite D call. This TCR derives from a girl under 18 with multiple sclerosis. The CDR3 loop is CSVEKETEAFF. The CDR3 nucleotides read TGCAGCGTTGAAAAGGAGACTGAAGCTTTCTTT.